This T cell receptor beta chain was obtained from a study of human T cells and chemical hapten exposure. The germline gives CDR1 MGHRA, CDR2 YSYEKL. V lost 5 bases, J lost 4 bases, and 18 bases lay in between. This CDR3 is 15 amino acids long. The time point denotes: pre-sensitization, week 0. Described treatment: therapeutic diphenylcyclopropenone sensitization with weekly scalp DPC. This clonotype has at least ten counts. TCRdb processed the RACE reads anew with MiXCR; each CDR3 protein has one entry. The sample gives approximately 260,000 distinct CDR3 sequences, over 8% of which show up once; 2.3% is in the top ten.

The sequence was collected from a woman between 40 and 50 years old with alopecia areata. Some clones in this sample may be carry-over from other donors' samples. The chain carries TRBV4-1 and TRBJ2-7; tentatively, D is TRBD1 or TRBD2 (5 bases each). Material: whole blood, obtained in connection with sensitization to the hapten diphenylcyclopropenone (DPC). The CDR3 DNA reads TGCGCCAGCAGCTTCGACAGAGGCTCGGGGTACGAGCAGTACTTC. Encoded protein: CASSFDRGSGYEQYF.